Listed below are T cell receptor beta chains from one sample, sequenced in a study of blood T cell repertoires in COVID-19. Profiled with immunoSEQ multiplex PCR; TCRdb holds only in-frame clones, not every one. The data contain fewer than 150,000 clones, about 80% of them singletons. The sample taken for sequencing was peripheral blood. The receptors were gathered from a human donor in a cohort sampled during active COVID-19. CDR3s include the opening cysteine and the closing phenylalanine or tryptophan. Fields, in order: V gene, clone size, J gene, D gene, CDR3 DNA, CDR3 protein. A D gene is named only where the DNA matches it firmly. Size tells how often a clone was seen (once, few, many) or the class of an expanded clone, and some rows leave it out.

>TRBV5-1|-|TRBJ2-6|-
TGCGCCAGCAGCTCCGGGTCTTCGAGCTCTGGGGCCAACGTCCTGACTTTC
CASSSGSSSSGANVLTF
>TRBV7-2|-|TRBJ2-6|-
TGTGCCAGCAGCTTATGGCCCTCTGGGGCCAACGTCCTGACTTTC
CASSLWPSGANVLTF
>TRBV27|-|TRBJ1-1|TRBD1
TGTGCCAGCAGTGTGGACAGGGGGGCCGACACTGAAGCTTTCTTT
CASSVDRGADTEAFF
>TRBV5-1|-|TRBJ2-3|TRBD2
TGCGCCAGCAGCTCGAGCGGGGGGGCCTTAGATACGCAGTATTTT
CASSSSGGALDTQYF
>TRBV6-1|-|TRBJ2-7|TRBD2
TGTGCCAGCAGTGAACTAGCGGGGCTCAGCTCCTACGAGCAGTACTTC
CASSELAGLSSYEQYF
>TRBV6-2/TRBV6-3|-|TRBJ2-7|-
TGTGCCAGCAGTGGGATCAACAGGGCCTACGAGCAGTACTTC
CASSGINRAYEQYF
>TRBV7-8|-|TRBJ1-4|-
TGTGCCAGCAGCTTATCTACAGGGTTTGCAACTAATGAAAAACTGTTTTTT
CASSLSTGFATNEKLFF
>TRBV5-8|-|TRBJ2-7|-
TGTGCCAGCACTCTGTCAGGGGGAGGCGTCCCCGAGCAGTACTTC
CASTLSGGGVPEQYF
>TRBV7-2|-|TRBJ2-2|TRBD2
TGTGCCAGCAGCCGGAGACTAGCGGGGTTCATCGGGGAGCTGTTTTTT
CASSRRLAGFIGELFF
>TRBV21-1|-|TRBJ2-3|-
TGTGCCAGCAGCAATCCCCCGGGACAGGGGGATACGCAGTATTTT
CASSNPPGQGDTQYF
>TRBV27|few|TRBJ2-3|-
TGTGCCAGCAGAGCAGGTCGAACAGATACGCAGTATTTT
CASRAGRTDTQYF
>TRBV27|-|TRBJ2-7|-
TGTGCCAGCAGTTTTACAGGGATACTCTCCTACGAGCAGTACTTC
CASSFTGILSYEQYF
>TRBV11-2|-|TRBJ1-1|-
TGTGCCAGCAGCTTGGGTGGGGGGAGTGGAACTTTCTTT
CASSLGGGSGTFF
>TRBV5-1|-|TRBJ2-5|TRBD1
TGCGCCAGCAGCTTGGGGTGGCCGGGACAGGGGGAAGAGACCCAGTACTTC
CASSLGWPGQGEETQYF
>TRBV7-6|few|TRBJ2-7|TRBD2
TGTGCCAGCGGGGCTAGCGGGGCGGATTCCTACGAGCAGTACTTC
CASGASGADSYEQYF
>TRBV9|-|TRBJ2-1|TRBD2
TGTGCCAGCAGCCCCCCGGGACTAGCGGGGGGTGGGAATGAGCAGTTCTTC
CASSPPGLAGGGNEQFF
>TRBV7-2|once|TRBJ2-1|-
TGTGCCAGCAGCCATGGGGACTTCCCCTCCTACAATGAGCAGTTCTTC
CASSHGDFPSYNEQFF
>TRBV5-1|-|TRBJ2-3|TRBD2
TGCGCCAGCAGCTTGGACAGCGGGGGGGCAGCGGGCACAGATACGCAGTATTTT
CASSLDSGGAAGTDTQYF
>TRBV9|-|TRBJ2-1|-
TGTGCCAGCAGCCCTCGCCCTATGAGTTATGAGCAGTTCTTC
CASSPRPMSYEQFF
>TRBV7-8|-|TRBJ1-5|-
TGTGCCAGCAGCTTAGAAGGAGTTTATAGCAATCAGCCCCAGCATTTT
CASSLEGVYSNQPQHF
>TRBV27|-|TRBJ1-1|-
TGTGCCAGCAGTTTAATACCCCCCGGGACTGAAGCTTTCTTT
CASSLIPPGTEAFF
>TRBV9|-|TRBJ2-1|TRBD2
TGTGCCAGCAGCGCAATAGCGGGGACGCCCTACGATGAGCAGTTCTTC
CASSAIAGTPYDEQFF
>TRBV7-2|-|TRBJ1-1|-
TGTGCCAGCAGCGTTTACGAAGGAGGCGGAACTGAAGCTTTCTTT
CASSVYEGGGTEAFF
>TRBV18|-|TRBJ2-7|TRBD1
TGTGCCAGCTCACCCCTACCGGGACAGAGCTCCTACGAGCAGTACTTC
CASSPLPGQSSYEQYF
>TRBV12-3/TRBV12-4|-|TRBJ1-5|-
TGTGCCAGCAGTTCCCGCGGGGAGCCCCAGCATTTT
CASSSRGEPQHF
>TRBV3-1/TRBV3-2|-|TRBJ2-1|-
TGTGCCAGCAGCCAAGAAGCGTCGCGGGTGAGCAATGAGCAGTTCTTC
CASSQEASRVSNEQFF